The entry below gives a single TCR beta chain sequence along with its context. The antigen is undetermined. The data originate from a study of CD8+CD57+ T cells in acquired aplastic anemia. About the study: When averaged, DNA from sorted CD4+ and CD8+ cells came to approximately 3 ug.

Study results and caveats: Patients and controls had CD8+ Simpson's diversity values that were not significantly distinct. Patients and controls shared under 35 CD8+ CDR3 sequences, which appeared highly expressed in patients and within their immunodominant clones.

This CDR3 is 16 amino acids long. Germline assignment: CDR1 MGHRA and CDR2 YSYEKL. J lost 7 bases, V lost 1 base, and 7 bases had no gene match. It was genomic DNA that served as the template for profiling TCR beta VDJ and CDR3. TCRdb used MiXCR to reprocess the reads, holding one entry per CDR3 protein. The data hold 200,000 or so distinct CDR3 sequences, with around 65% observed a single time. V and J are TRBV4-1 and TRBJ1-1, with 12 bases lining up with TRBD1. Sequencing used sorted CD4+, CD8+, or CD8+CD57+ T cells (not recorded which) from PBMCs. The TCR sequence derives from a human donor with severe aplastic anemia or a healthy control (not recorded which). CDR3 coding DNA: TGCGCCAGCAGCCAAGTAGGGACAGGGGGCTTGATTGAAGCTTTCTTT. Translated: CASSQVGTGGLIEAFF.